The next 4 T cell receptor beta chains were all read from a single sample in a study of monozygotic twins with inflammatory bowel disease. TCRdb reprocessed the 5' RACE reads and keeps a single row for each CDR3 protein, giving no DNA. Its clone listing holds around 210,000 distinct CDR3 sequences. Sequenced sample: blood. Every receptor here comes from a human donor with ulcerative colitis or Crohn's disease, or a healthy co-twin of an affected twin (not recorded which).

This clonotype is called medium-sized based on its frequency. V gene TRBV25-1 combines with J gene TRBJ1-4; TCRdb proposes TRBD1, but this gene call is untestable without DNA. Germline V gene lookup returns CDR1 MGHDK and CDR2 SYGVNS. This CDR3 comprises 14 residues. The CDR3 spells CASSAGGTGEKLFF.

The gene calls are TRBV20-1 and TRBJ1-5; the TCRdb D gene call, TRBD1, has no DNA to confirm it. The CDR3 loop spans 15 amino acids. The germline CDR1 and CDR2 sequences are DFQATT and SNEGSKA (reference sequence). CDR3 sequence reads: CSARDAQGRNQPQHF.

CDR3 in amino acids: CASSEGPLGNEKLFF. This chain joins TRBV2 and TRBJ1-4; TCRdb indicates TRBD1, and absent DNA this call remains unverified. This CDR3 is built from 15 residues. Germline V gene sequence: CDR1 SNHLY, CDR2 FYNNEI.

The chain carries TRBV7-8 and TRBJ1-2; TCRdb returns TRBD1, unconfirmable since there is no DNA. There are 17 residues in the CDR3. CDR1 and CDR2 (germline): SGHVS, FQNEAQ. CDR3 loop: CASSMVQVPTANYGYTF.